The 27 T cell receptor beta chains in this list originate from one sample, sequenced in a study of T-cell memory formation after mild COVID-19. TCRdb called the 5' RACE reads again in MiXCR, with one record for every CDR3 protein. Here the sample spans around 390,000 distinct CDR3 sequences, roughly 15% being singletons. Material: PBMCs or a T cell subset sorted from them (not recorded which). Every receptor here comes from a man aged 18 to 29 who had mild COVID-19 (a few samples of this study predate the infection). Cell type and time point are not known.

The chain has TRBV6-2 or TRBV6-3 and TRBJ2-2; no clear D. The CDR3 has 15 residues. Germline V gene lookup returns CDR1 MNHEY and CDR2 SVGEGT. V was shortened by 3 bases and J by 0 bases, with 8 bases between the two germline ends. CDR3 DNA sequence: TGTGCCAGCAGTTATCGTAGATCGAACACCGGGGAGCTGTTTTTT. Amino acids: CASSYRRSNTGELFF.

The V and J genes are TRBV6-2 or TRBV6-3 and TRBJ2-7; D is perhaps TRBD1 (5 bases). V dropped 0 bases and J dropped 12 bases, with 12 bases sitting between them. The CDR3 covers 12 residues. Germline CDR1 and CDR2: MNHEY and SVGEGT. CDR3 sequence reads: CASSYSGPAVYF. The CDR3 nucleotides read TGTGCCAGCAGTTACTCGGGGCCAGCCGTGTACTTC.

The rearrangement uses TRBV5-1 and TRBJ1-4; TRBD1 might be the D (6 bases). The germline V gene has CDR1 SGHRS and CDR2 YFSETQ. V was shortened by 6 bases and J by 8 bases, with 14 bases between the two germline ends. CDR3 length equals 13 residues. CDR3 coding DNA: TGCGCCAGCACCGGGCAGGGGAAAGAAAAACTGTTTTTT. This encodes CASTGQGKEKLFF. The full variable domain, completed using reference TRBV5-1 and TRBJ1-4, is KAGVTQTPRYLIKTRGQQVTLSCSPISGHRSVSWYQQTPGQGLQFLFEYFSETQRNKGNFPGRFSGRQFSNSRSEMNVSTLELGDSALYLCASTGQGKEKLFFGSGTQLSVL.

This clonotype has more than one count but fewer than ten. J is TRBJ2-5 and V is TRBV20-1, with no clear D. CDR1 and CDR2 (germline): DFQATT, SNEGSKA (reference sequence). V was trimmed by 0 bases and J by 2 bases, leaving 10 bases between them. The CDR3 sequence is 14 residues long. CDR3 residues: CSARDMQEQETQYF. The CDR3 DNA follows: TGCAGTGCTAGAGATATGCAGGAGCAAGAGACCCAGTACTTC.

The chain links TRBV25-1 to TRBJ2-1; 9 positions agree with TRBD1. There are 18 residues in the CDR3. CDR1 and CDR2 (germline): MGHDK, SYGVNS. The V gene end was trimmed by 9 bases and the J gene end by 0 bases; junction bases not matched to a gene: 15. This CDR3 is CASSGTGPPPSSYNEQFF. The CDR3 DNA follows: TGTGCCAGTTCCGGGACAGGGCCACCCCCGAGCTCCTACAATGAGCAGTTCTTC.

The chain has TRBV7-9 and TRBJ1-3; D ambiguous. Germline CDR1 is SEHNR and CDR2 is FQNEAQ (reference sequence). Trimming took 5 bases from V and 1 from J, leaving 15 bases between them. The CDR3 is 16 residues long. CDR3 residues: CASSPQLDLSGNTIYF. For the CDR3, the DNA is TGTGCCAGCAGCCCTCAACTCGATCTATCTGGAAACACCATATATTTT. The full variable domain, its missing parts supplied by reference TRBV7-9 and TRBJ1-3, is DTGVSQNPRHKITKRGQNVTFRCDPISEHNRLYWYRQTLGQGPEFLTYFQNEAQLEKSRLLSDRFSAERPKGSFSTLEIQRTEQGDSAMYLCASSPQLDLSGNTIYFGEGSWLTVV.

The V call is TRBV3-1, the J call TRBJ1-1; no clear D gene. CDR1 is LGHDT and CDR2 is YNNKEL in the germline V gene (reference sequence). CDR3 length: 16 amino acids. V was cut by 7 bases and J by 0 bases, with 18 bases left in between. The CDR3 is CASTNGKGPMNTEAFF. CDR3 nucleotides: TGTGCCAGCACAAACGGGAAAGGACCCATGAACACTGAAGCTTTCTTT.

V usage is TRBV7-4 and J usage is TRBJ2-7; D could derive from TRBD1 or TRBD2 (5 bases each). CDR3 size: 16 residues. The ends were cut back, 0 bases at V and 0 bases at J, with 12 bases in the middle. Germline V lookup: CDR1 SGHVT, CDR2 SQSDAQ. In DNA form, the CDR3 reads TGTGCCAGCAGCTTAGCGGGACCCGAGAGCTCCTACGAGCAGTACTTC. This gives the protein CASSLAGPESSYEQYF. The full variable domain, completed using reference TRBV7-4 and TRBJ2-7, is GAGVSQSPRYKVAKRGRDVALRCDSISGHVTLYWYRQTLGQGSEVLTYSQSDAQRDKSGRPSGRFSAERPERSVSTLKIQRTEQGDSAVYLCASSLAGPESSYEQYFGPGTRLTVT.

This clonotype has more than one count but fewer than ten. This rearrangement joins TRBV4-3 to TRBJ1-1; D is unresolved. The CDR3 covers 15 residues. The V end lost 2 bases, the J end lost 6 bases, and 16 bases lay between the germline ends. Germline V gene lookup returns CDR1 LGHNA and CDR2 YSLEER. CDR3 protein: CASSQLREGWSEAFF. The CDR3 DNA reads as TGCGCCAGCAGCCAACTACGAGAAGGGTGGTCTGAAGCTTTCTTT.

The chain links TRBV4-3 to TRBJ2-2; D may be TRBD1 (6 bases). Germline values: CDR1 LGHNA, CDR2 YSLEER. Trimming removed 2 bases from V and 0 bases from J, with 13 bases in between. The CDR3 is made up of 17 amino acids. CDR3 DNA sequence: TGCGCCAGCAGCCAATGGTCAGGGGTCGCGAACACCGGGGAGCTGTTTTTT. Protein: CASSQWSGVANTGELFF.

The chain couples TRBV20-1 to TRBJ1-1, with 7 bases lining up with TRBD1. Germline V gene lookup returns CDR1 DFQATT and CDR2 SNEGSKA (reference sequence). CDR3 length: 13 amino acids. V lost 5 bases to trimming and J lost 3 bases; unmatched junction nucleotides: 6. In DNA, the CDR3 is TGCAGTGCTCCGACAGGGCCGGACACTGAAGCTTTCTTT. This gives the protein CSAPTGPDTEAFF.

This clonotype was seen only a few times. The chain joins TRBV25-1 to TRBJ2-3, with 9 bases aligning to TRBD1. This CDR3 spans 15 amino acids. Germline loops: CDR1 MGHDK, CDR2 SYGVNS. After removal of 2 bases from V and 3 bases from J, the junction contained 3 bases not matched to a gene. The CDR3 DNA sequence: TGTGCCAGCAGTGAACACAGGGGGCCTACAGATACGCAGTATTTT. Its protein is CASSEHRGPTDTQYF.

This rearrangement joins TRBV27 to TRBJ2-7; 9 bases line up with TRBD2. The V gene's germline CDR1 is MNHEY and CDR2 SMNVEV (reference sequence). Trimming removed 5 bases from V and 0 bases from J; junction bases left unmatched: 5. The CDR3 contains 15 residues. The DNA of the CDR3 is TGTGCCAGCAGTCCCGGACTAGCGAACTCCTACGAGCAGTACGTC. It yields the protein CASSPGLANSYEQYV.

CDR3 in DNA: TGCAGTGCGGATGCCCCCGACAGCTACGAGCAGTACGTC. Amino acid sequence: CSADAPDSYEQYV. The V gene is TRBV20-1, the J gene TRBJ2-7; maybe TRBD1 (5 bases). CDR1 DFQATT and CDR2 SNEGSKA come from the germline V gene (reference sequence). The CDR3 totals 13 residues. Trimming pared 6 bases from V and 3 bases from J, leaving 15 bases between.

The rearrangement uses TRBV6-1 and TRBJ1-1, with 8 positions matching TRBD1. V shed 3 bases and J 5 bases; nucleotides not matched to a gene: 5. The CDR3 runs 14 residues. Germline V gives CDR1 MNHNS, CDR2 SASEGT. CDR3 nucleotides: TGTGCCAGCAGTGACAGGGGGCTAGGTACTGAAGCTTTCTTT. This encodes CASSDRGLGTEAFF.

The chain links TRBV7-9 to TRBJ2-7, with D possibly called TRBD1 or TRBD2 (5 bases each). V was pared by 7 bases and J by 0 bases, with 16 bases between. The CDR3 sequence is 15 residues long. CDR1 is SEHNR and CDR2 is FQNEAQ in the germline V gene (reference sequence). CDR3 nucleotides: TGTGCCAGCAAACGGGACGGCTCAAGCTCCTACGAGCAGTACGTC. This codes for CASKRDGSSSYEQYV.

This clonotype was recorded at least ten times. J is TRBJ2-2 and V is TRBV7-9, with D possibly being TRBD2 (6 bases). CDR1 SEHNR and CDR2 FQNEAQ come from the germline V gene (reference sequence). This CDR3 contains 15 residues. Trimming left V 5 bases short and J 6 bases short, with 16 bases between. DNA for the CDR3: TGTGCCAGCAGCCGCCGGTCCGGGGGATCCGGGGAGCTGTTTTTT. Translation: CASSRRSGGSGELFF.

This chain joins TRBV27 and TRBJ2-7, with 7 positions matching TRBD1. The CDR3 is 14 residues long. The germline V gene has CDR1 MNHEY and CDR2 SMNVEV (reference sequence). The ends lost 2 bases at V and 3 bases at J; junction bases unmatched: 4. CDR3 coding DNA: TGTGCCAGCAGTTTAAGGGGACAGAACTACGAGCAGTACTTC. This codes for CASSLRGQNYEQYF.

This clonotype has only a few counts. The chain carries TRBV6-2 or TRBV6-3 and TRBJ2-5; D unclear. Trimming pared 6 bases from V and 5 bases from J, leaving 7 bases between. The CDR3 has 11 amino acids. Germline V CDR1 and CDR2: MNHEY, SVGEGT. CDR3 protein: CASRRLETQYF. The CDR3 region has the DNA TGTGCCAGCAGACGCCTGGAGACCCAGTACTTC.

In its sample, this clonotype was seen a few times. The chain carries TRBV20-1 and TRBJ2-5; perhaps TRBD2 as D (5 bases). The CDR3 covers 13 residues. Germline V gene data show CDR1 as DFQATT and CDR2 as SNEGSKA (reference sequence). V lost 5 bases, J lost 9 bases, and 19 bases lay in between. The CDR3 reads CSAVDRHHGAQYF. CDR3 DNA: TGCAGTGCTGTGGACCGCCATCACGGGGCCCAGTACTTC.

Concerning this clonotype itself: Mismatch with germline at one junction end may stem from a read error. The chain joins TRBV6-2 or TRBV6-3 to TRBJ2-2; 7 bases agree with TRBD2. Germline lookup yields CDR1 MNHEY and CDR2 SVGEGT. The CDR3 extends over 15 amino acids. The CDR3 DNA reads as TGTGCCAGCAGTCCTGGGACTACCGACACCTGGGAGCTGTTTTTT. Translation gives CASSPGTTDTWELFF.

At least ten counts were recorded for this clonotype. In nucleotides, the CDR3 is TGTGCCAGCAGCCCGGGGGGCACTGAAGCTTTCTTT. It specifies CASSPGGTEAFF. The chain uses TRBV7-9 and TRBJ1-1; D perhaps matches TRBD1 (5 bases). The V end lost 5 bases, the J end lost 4 bases, and 8 bases lay between the germline ends. Germline CDR1 is SEHNR and CDR2 is FQNEAQ (reference sequence). This CDR3 region has 12 residues.

The J gene is TRBJ2-7, the V gene TRBV10-3; 7 nucleotides line up with TRBD2. This CDR3 has 15 amino acids. Germline V gives CDR1 ENHRY, CDR2 SYGVKD. The V segment lost 0 bases and the J segment 2 bases; nucleotides outside the gene matches: 4. In nucleotides, the CDR3 is TGTGCCATCAGTGAGTCGATCGGGGGGACCTACGAGCAGTACTTC. It encodes CAISESIGGTYEQYF.

In the case of this clonotype: A much larger clone lies a single base off, so this may be a read error. The chain couples TRBV5-1 to TRBJ2-3; D possibly uses TRBD1 or TRBD2 (5 bases each). CDR1 SGHRS and CDR2 YFSETQ come from the germline V gene. The CDR3 runs to 14 residues. V was cut by 5 bases and J by 1 base, with 11 bases left in between. The CDR3 DNA reads TGCGCCAGCAGACCCGGGACGGGCACAGATACGCAGTATTTT. It encodes CASRPGTGTDTQYF.

The gene calls are TRBV7-3 and TRBJ1-2; D not certain. CDR3 length: 13 amino acids. V was trimmed by 5 bases and J by 4 bases, leaving 11 bases between them. Germline V CDR1 and CDR2: SGHTA, FQGTGA. The CDR3 DNA follows: TGTGCCAGCAGCCCCGAGGCGGGCTATGGCTACACCTTC. This gives the protein CASSPEAGYGYTF.

In DNA, the CDR3 is TGTGCCAGCAGCACCGCCCGGGACAGCACAGATACGCAGTATTTT. As protein: CASSTARDSTDTQYF. The chain combines TRBV7-9 with TRBJ2-3; D possibly uses TRBD1 or TRBD2 (5 bases each). Trimming removed 5 bases from V and 0 bases from J, with 12 bases in between. Germline V gives CDR1 SEHNR, CDR2 FQNEAQ (reference sequence). CDR3 size: 15 residues.

This clonotype was picked up a small number of times. The chain joins TRBV20-1 to TRBJ2-1; D uncertain. CDR3 length: 13 residues. Between the trimmed V and J ends, which lost 0 bases and 6 bases, there was a span of 9 bases. Germline V gives CDR1 DFQATT, CDR2 SNEGSKA (reference sequence). This CDR3 is CSARDPTRNEQFF. The CDR3 DNA follows: TGCAGTGCTAGAGATCCCACACGCAATGAGCAGTTCTTC.